The 16 T cell receptor beta chains below all came from one sample that was sequenced in a study of cytomegalovirus exposure and HLA in healthy donors (dated by TCRdb to the late 2010s). Libraries were made using the immunoSEQ multiplex PCR assay. This immuneACCESS table, as held by TCRdb, lists in-frame sequences with V and J called but not all clones. Of the missing ones, under half trace to an unresolved V gene in checked studies; the others have no known cause. In all, the sample holds tens of thousands of clones, and approximately 92% of those were seen once. The leading ten clones occupy roughly 3% of the sample. The material sequenced was PBMCs. Receptors originate from a man in his late teens or twenties in good health and CMV-seronegative.

The chain carries TRBV6-1 and TRBJ2-3; D is perhaps TRBD2 (5 bases). Trimming cost V 4 bases and J 4 bases, with 21 bases left between them. This CDR3 has 17 residues. Germline CDR1 reads MNHNS; CDR2 reads SASEGT. CDR3 sequence reads: CASSGPVRGQRADTQYF. In DNA form, the CDR3 reads TGTGCCAGCAGTGGGCCCGTGAGAGGTCAGAGGGCAGATACGCAGTATTTT.

This clone appeared once. V gene TRBV5-8 combines with J gene TRBJ2-7; possible D gene TRBD1, 6 bases. V dropped 3 bases and J dropped 0 bases, with 13 bases sitting between them. The CDR3 is 15 amino acids. Per the germline V gene, CDR1 is SGHTS and CDR2 is YDEGEE. CDR3 DNA sequence: TGTGCCAGCAGCTCGGGACACCCAAACTCCTACGAGCAGTACTTC. Translated, it gives CASSSGHPNSYEQYF.

The rearrangement links TRBV6-6 to TRBJ1-3; the D gene is possibly TRBD1 (6 bases). The germline gives CDR1 MNHNY, CDR2 SVGAGI (reference sequence). The V and J ends lost 7 bases and 4 bases respectively, with 14 bases between them. The CDR3 is made up of 14 amino acids. For the CDR3, the DNA is TGTGCCAGCAACTCAGGGGCCGTCGGAAACACCATATATTTT. Translation: CASNSGAVGNTIYF.

The chain carries TRBV28 and TRBJ2-7; D unresolved. The CDR3 runs 13 residues. Trimming stripped 7 bases from V and 0 bases from J, with 10 bases between. Germline V CDR1 and CDR2: MDHEN, SYDVKM. The CDR3 coding sequence is TGTGCCAGCACTCCAGGTGACTCCTACGAGCAGTACTTC. It specifies CASTPGDSYEQYF. Full variable domain (rest looked up from reference TRBV28 and TRBJ2-7): DVKVTQSSRYLVKRTGEKVFLECVQDMDHENMFWYRQDPGLGLRLIYFSYDVKMKEKGDIPEGYSVSREKKERFSLILESASTNQTSMYLCASTPGDSYEQYFGPGTRLTVT.

The chain combines TRBV28 with TRBJ2-5, with D perhaps matching TRBD2 (7 bases). The CDR3 loop spans 16 amino acids. V lost 3 bases to trimming and J lost 4 bases, with 18 bases between them. Germline V lookup: CDR1 MDHEN, CDR2 SYDVKM. The CDR3 DNA reads TGTGCCAGCAGTTTGAAAGCTAGGGGGGGGCCAGAGACCCAGTACTTC. Its translation is CASSLKARGGPETQYF. The whole variable domain, remainder taken from reference TRBV28 and TRBJ2-5, is DVKVTQSSRYLVKRTGEKVFLECVQDMDHENMFWYRQDPGLGLRLIYFSYDVKMKEKGDIPEGYSVSREKKERFSLILESASTNQTSMYLCASSLKARGGPETQYFGPGTRLLVL.

The chain recombines TRBV11-3 with TRBJ1-3; TRBD1 agrees at 7 bases. This CDR3 spans 15 amino acids. V gave up 0 bases and J gave up 2 bases; unmatched junction bases: 1. Per germline, CDR1 SGHNT and CDR2 YENEEA. The CDR3 loop is CASSLEGGTGNTIYF. CDR3 DNA sequence: TGTGCCAGCAGCTTAGAAGGGGGCACTGGAAACACCATATATTTT.

In this sample, this clone turned up once. This sequence joins TRBV29-1 and TRBJ2-5; 11 bases are a match to TRBD2. V lost 7 bases to trimming and J lost 1 base; unmatched junction nucleotides: 5. The CDR3 loop spans 14 amino acids. Germline lookup yields CDR1 SQVTM and CDR2 ANQGSEA. In DNA form, the CDR3 reads TGCAGCGGGAGACTAGCGGGGTTCCAAGAGACCCAGTACTTC. Translated: CSGRLAGFQETQYF. Variable domain in full (rest from reference TRBV29-1 and TRBJ2-5): SAVISQKPSRDICQRGTSLTIQCQVDSQVTMMFWYRQQPGQSLTLIATANQGSEATYESGFVIDKFPISRPNLTFSTLTVSNMSPEDSSIYLCSGRLAGFQETQYFGPGTRLLVL.

This clone was counted between two and nine times. The chain uses TRBV28 and TRBJ1-1; a possible D gene is TRBD1 (5 bases). Germline assignment: CDR1 MDHEN and CDR2 SYDVKM. V was trimmed by 5 bases and J by 4 bases, leaving 17 bases between them. This CDR3 comprises 15 residues. For the CDR3, the DNA is TGTGCCAGCAGTCCACCGGGGGAGGTAAGCACTGAAGCTTTCTTT. The encoded protein is CASSPPGEVSTEAFF.

The V call is TRBV7-6, the J call TRBJ2-1, with 8 bases matching TRBD2. The CDR3 covers 18 residues. Per germline, CDR1 SGHVS and CDR2 FNYEAQ. J was trimmed by 2 bases and V by 0 bases; bases with no gene match: 9. DNA of the CDR3: TGTGCCAGCAGCTTAGCTTCCTCACTAGCGGAAACCTACAATGAGCAGTTCTTC. This codes for CASSLASSLAETYNEQFF.

The chain links TRBV7-3 to TRBJ2-2, with 8 bases identical to TRBD2. CDR1 and CDR2 from the germline V gene are SGHTA and FQGTGA. V trimming: 5 bases; J trimming: 6 bases; junction bases outside the gene matches: 11. The CDR3 contains 16 residues. CDR3 nucleotides: TGTGCCAGCAGCCCAAGGGCCGCGGGAGGCGCCGGGGAGCTGTTTTTT. It translates to CASSPRAAGGAGELFF. The full variable domain, completed using reference TRBV7-3 and TRBJ2-2, is GAGVSQTPSNKVTEKGKYVELRCDPISGHTALYWYRQSLGQGPEFLIYFQGTGAADDSGLPNDRFFAVRPEGSVSTLKIQRTERGDSAVYLCASSPRAAGGAGELFFGEGSRLTVL.

This chain connects TRBV28 to TRBJ2-2, with 9 bases that match TRBD2. This CDR3 has 15 amino acids. V shed 7 bases, J shed 6 bases, and the junction held 9 bases outside the gene matches. Germline lookup yields CDR1 MDHEN and CDR2 SYDVKM. The CDR3 sequence is CASIGAGGPPGELFF. The DNA of the CDR3 is TGTGCCAGCATAGGGGCGGGAGGGCCCCCCGGGGAGCTGTTTTTT.

The chain links TRBV6-6 to TRBJ2-1; 10 nucleotides match TRBD2. With V trimmed by 8 bases and J by 4 bases, 5 bases remained unmatched. This CDR3 has 14 amino acids. Germline-derived CDR1 and CDR2 are MNHNY and SVGAGI (reference sequence). CDR3 residues: CASSTSGAYNEQFF. The CDR3 DNA reads TGTGCCAGCTCCACTAGCGGGGCATACAATGAGCAGTTCTTC.

The rearrangement links TRBV30 to TRBJ1-5; D is undetermined. The CDR3 consists of 13 residues. Germline CDR1 and CDR2: GTSNPN and SVGIG (reference sequence). V was shortened by 0 bases and J by 2 bases, with 5 bases between the two germline ends. CDR3 sequence: CAWSVSGNQPQHF. DNA for the CDR3: TGTGCCTGGAGTGTATCGGGCAATCAGCCCCAGCATTTT.

The gene calls are TRBV9 and TRBJ2-1, with D maybe TRBD2 (5 bases). Germline values: CDR1 SGDLS, CDR2 YYNGEE. The CDR3 contains 16 residues. V was trimmed by 0 bases and J by 7 bases, leaving 17 bases between them. CDR3 nucleotide sequence: TGTGCCAGCAGCGTAGAACTACCTCGCTCGGGAAATGAGCAGTTCTTC. This translates into CASSVELPRSGNEQFF. Combining the CDR3 with reference TRBV9 and TRBJ2-1 gives the whole variable domain DSGVTQTPKHLITATGQRVTLRCSPRSGDLSVYWYQQSLDQGLQFLIQYYNGEERAKGNILERFSAQQFPDLHSELNLSSLELGDSALYFCASSVELPRSGNEQFFGPGTRLTVL.

The gene calls are TRBV5-1 and TRBJ1-1; D is undetermined. V lost 0 bases, J lost 0 bases, and 9 bases lay in between. The CDR3 sequence is 15 residues long. Germline V gene data show CDR1 as SGHRS and CDR2 as YFSETQ. The CDR3 sequence: CASSLVPSMNTEAFF. DNA for the CDR3: TGCGCCAGCAGCTTGGTCCCTTCTATGAACACTGAAGCTTTCTTT.

The V call is TRBV7-2, the J call TRBJ1-5; D is unclear. V was cut by 0 bases and J by 7 bases, with 10 bases left in between. The CDR3 covers 14 residues. The V gene's germline CDR1 is SGHTA and CDR2 FQGNSA. In nucleotides, the CDR3 is TGTGCCAGCAGCTTAGCTACAACATCCCAGCCCCAGCATTTT. Its protein is CASSLATTSQPQHF.